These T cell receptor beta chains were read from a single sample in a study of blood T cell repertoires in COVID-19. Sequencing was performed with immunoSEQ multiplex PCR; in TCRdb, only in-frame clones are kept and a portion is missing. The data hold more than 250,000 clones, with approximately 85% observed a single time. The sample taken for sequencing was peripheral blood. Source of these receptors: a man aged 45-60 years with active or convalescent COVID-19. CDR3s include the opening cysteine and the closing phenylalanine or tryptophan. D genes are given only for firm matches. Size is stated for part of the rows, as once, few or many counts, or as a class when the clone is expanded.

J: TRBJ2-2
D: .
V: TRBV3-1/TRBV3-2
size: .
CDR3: CASSQDCTASVGELFF
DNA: TGTGCCAGCAGCCAAGATTGCACGGCTAGTGTCGGGGAGCTGTTTTTT

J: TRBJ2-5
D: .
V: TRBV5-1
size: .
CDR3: CASSLFSGTQETQYF
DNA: TGCGCCAGCAGCTTGTTTTCGGGAACACAAGAGACCCAGTACTTC

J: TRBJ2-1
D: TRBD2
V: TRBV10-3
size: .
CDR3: CAISESKAGGQEQFF
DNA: TGTGCCATCAGTGAGTCCAAAGCGGGAGGGCAGGAGCAGTTCTTC

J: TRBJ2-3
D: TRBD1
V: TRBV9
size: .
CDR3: CASSAPRGPLDTQYF
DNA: TGTGCCAGCAGCGCCCCTAGGGGGCCACTGGATACGCAGTATTTT

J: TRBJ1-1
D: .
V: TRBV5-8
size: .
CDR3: CASSTDRSEAFF
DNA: TGTGCCAGCAGCACCGACAGATCTGAAGCTTTCTTT

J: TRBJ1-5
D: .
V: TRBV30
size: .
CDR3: CAWRTANSNQPQHF
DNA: TGTGCCTGGAGGACAGCGAATAGCAATCAGCCCCAGCATTTT

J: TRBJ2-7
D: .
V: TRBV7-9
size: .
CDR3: CASSSRDSPYEQYF
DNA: TGTGCCAGCAGCTCTAGGGACTCCCCCTACGAGCAGTACTTC

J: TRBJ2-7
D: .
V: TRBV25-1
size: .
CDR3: CARKTETEQYF
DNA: TGTGCCAGGAAAACAGAAACCGAGCAGTACTTC

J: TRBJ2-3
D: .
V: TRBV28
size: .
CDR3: CASSSAGNTDTQYF
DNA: TGTGCCAGCAGCTCCGCTGGCAACACAGATACGCAGTATTTT

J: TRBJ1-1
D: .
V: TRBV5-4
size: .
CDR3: CASSPGKNTEAFF
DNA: TGTGCCAGCAGCCCGGGAAAGAACACTGAAGCTTTCTTT

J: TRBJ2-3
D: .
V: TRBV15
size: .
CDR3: CATSRDPSASTDTQYF
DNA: TGTGCCACCAGCAGAGACCCCAGCGCTAGCACAGATACGCAGTATTTT

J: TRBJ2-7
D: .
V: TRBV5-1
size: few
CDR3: CASSLDRTYEQYF
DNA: TGCGCCAGCAGCTTGGACAGGACGTACGAGCAGTACTTC

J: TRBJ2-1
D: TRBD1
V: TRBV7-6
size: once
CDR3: CASSHRDRGPNEQFF
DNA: TGTGCCAGCAGCCACCGGGACAGGGGACCCAATGAGCAGTTCTTC